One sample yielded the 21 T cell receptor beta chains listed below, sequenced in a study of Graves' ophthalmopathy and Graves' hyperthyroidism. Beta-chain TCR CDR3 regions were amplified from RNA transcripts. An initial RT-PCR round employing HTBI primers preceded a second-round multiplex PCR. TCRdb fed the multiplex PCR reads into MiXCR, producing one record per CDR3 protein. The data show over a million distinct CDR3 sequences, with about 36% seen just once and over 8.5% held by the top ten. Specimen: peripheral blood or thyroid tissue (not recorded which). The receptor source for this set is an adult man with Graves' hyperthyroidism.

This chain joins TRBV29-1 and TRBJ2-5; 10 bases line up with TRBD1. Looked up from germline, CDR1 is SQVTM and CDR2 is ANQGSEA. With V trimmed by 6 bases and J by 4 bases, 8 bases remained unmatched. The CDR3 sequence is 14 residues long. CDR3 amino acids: CSVNPGQGTETQYF. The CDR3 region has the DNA TGCAGCGTAAACCCGGGACAGGGGACAGAGACCCAGTACTTC. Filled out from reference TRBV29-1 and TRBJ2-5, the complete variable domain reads SAVISQKPSRDICQRGTSLTIQCQVDSQVTMMFWYRQQPGQSLTLIATANQGSEATYESGFVIDKFPISRPNLTFSTLTVSNMSPEDSSIYLCSVNPGQGTETQYFGPGTRLLVL.

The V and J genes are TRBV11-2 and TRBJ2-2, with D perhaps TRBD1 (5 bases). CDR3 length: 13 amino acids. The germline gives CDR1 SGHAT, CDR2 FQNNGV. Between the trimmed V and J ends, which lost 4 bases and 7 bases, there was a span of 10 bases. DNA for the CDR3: TGTGCCAGCAGCTCCCTTAGGGGCGGGGAGCTGTTTTTT. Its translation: CASSSLRGGELFF.

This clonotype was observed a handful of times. The CDR3 nucleotides are TGTGCCAGCAGTTTAAACGCTGAAGCTTTCTTT. The encoded protein is CASSLNAEAFF. V usage is TRBV12-3 or TRBV12-4 and J usage is TRBJ1-1, with unresolved D. The CDR3 contains 11 residues. Trimming removed 2 bases at V and 6 bases at J, with 4 bases between.

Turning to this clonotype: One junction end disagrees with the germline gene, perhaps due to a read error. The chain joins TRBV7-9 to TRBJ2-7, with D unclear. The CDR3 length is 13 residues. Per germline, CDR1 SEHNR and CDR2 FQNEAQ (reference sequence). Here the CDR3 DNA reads TGTGCTAGCAGCCCCAACCTCCTCTACGAGCAGTATTTC. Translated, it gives CASSPNLLYEQYF. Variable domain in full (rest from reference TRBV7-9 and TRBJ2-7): DTGVSQNPRHKITKRGQNVTFRCDPISEHNRLYWYRQTLGQGPEFLTYFQNEAQLEKSRLLSDRFSAERPKGSFSTLEIQRTEQGDSAMYLCASSPNLLYEQYFGPGTRLTVT.

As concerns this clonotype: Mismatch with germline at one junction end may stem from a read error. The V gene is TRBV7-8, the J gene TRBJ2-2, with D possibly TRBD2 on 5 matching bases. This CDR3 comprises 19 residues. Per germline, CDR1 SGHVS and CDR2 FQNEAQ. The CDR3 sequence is CASSPIDGRGPDNTGELVF. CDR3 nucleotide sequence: TGTGCCAGCAGCCCCATTGACGGCAGAGGCCCCGACAACACCGGGGAGCTGGTTTTT. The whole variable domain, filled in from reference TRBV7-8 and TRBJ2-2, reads GAGVSQSPRYKVAKRGQDVALRCDPISGHVSLFWYQQALGQGPEFLTYFQNEAQLDKSGLPSDRFFAERPEGSVSTLKIQRTQQEDSAVYLCASSPIDGRGPDNTGELVFGEGSRLTVL.

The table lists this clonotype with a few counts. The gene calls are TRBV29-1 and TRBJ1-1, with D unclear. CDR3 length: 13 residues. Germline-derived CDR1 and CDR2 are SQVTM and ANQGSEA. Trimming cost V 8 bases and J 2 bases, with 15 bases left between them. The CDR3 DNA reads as TGCAGCTTGGAGGGTATTCCCAACACTGAAGCTTTCTTT. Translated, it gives CSLEGIPNTEAFF.

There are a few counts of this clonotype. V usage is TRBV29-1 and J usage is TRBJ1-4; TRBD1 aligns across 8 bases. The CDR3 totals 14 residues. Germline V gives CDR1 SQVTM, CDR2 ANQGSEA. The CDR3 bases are TGCAGTCCCAGAGCAGGGGGCATTGTTGAAAAACTGTTTTTT. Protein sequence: CSPRAGGIVEKLFF.

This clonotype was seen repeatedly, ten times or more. CDR3 loop: CASSKTAGPGNTIYF. CDR3 in DNA: TGTGCCAGCAGCAAGACCGCAGGCCCCGGAAACACCATATATTTT. The chain couples TRBV7-8 to TRBJ1-3; D unclear. V lost 5 bases and J lost 4, with 15 bases in between. Germline-derived CDR1 and CDR2 are SGHVS and FQNEAQ. The CDR3 is made up of 15 amino acids.

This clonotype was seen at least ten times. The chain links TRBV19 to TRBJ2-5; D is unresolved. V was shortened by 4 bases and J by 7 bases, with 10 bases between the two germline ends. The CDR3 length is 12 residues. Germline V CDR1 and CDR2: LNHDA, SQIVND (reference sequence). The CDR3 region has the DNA TGTGCCAGTAGTACCTTAGCCGGGACCCAGTACTTC. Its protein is CASSTLAGTQYF.

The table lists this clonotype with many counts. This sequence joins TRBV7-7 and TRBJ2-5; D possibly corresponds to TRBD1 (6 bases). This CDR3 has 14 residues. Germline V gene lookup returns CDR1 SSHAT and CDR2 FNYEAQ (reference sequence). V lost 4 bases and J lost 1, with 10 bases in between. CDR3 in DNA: TGTGCCAGCAGCTCTCAGGGGCTCCAAGAGACCCAGTACTTC. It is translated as CASSSQGLQETQYF.

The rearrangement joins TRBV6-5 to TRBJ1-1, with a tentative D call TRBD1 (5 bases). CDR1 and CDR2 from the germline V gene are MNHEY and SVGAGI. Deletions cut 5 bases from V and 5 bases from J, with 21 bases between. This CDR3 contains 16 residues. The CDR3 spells CASSDDSWDWGTEAFF. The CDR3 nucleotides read TGTGCCAGCAGTGACGACAGTTGGGACTGGGGTACTGAAGCTTTCTTT.

CDR3 bases: TGTGCCAGCAGTTACGGGGTCGCCCGCCCCACTGAAGCTTTCTTT. Amino acids: CASSYGVARPTEAFF. The V call is TRBV6-5, the J call TRBJ1-1; no definite D call. Germline CDR1 MNHEY, CDR2 SVGAGI. The CDR3 sequence is 15 residues long. V dropped 2 bases and J dropped 4 bases, with 14 bases sitting between them.

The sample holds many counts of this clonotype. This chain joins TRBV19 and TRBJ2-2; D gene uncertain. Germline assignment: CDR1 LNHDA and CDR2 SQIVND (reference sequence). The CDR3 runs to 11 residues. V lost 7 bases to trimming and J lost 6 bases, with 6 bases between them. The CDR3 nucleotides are TGTGCCAGTATCTCGGCCGGGGAGCTGTTTTTT. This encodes CASISAGELFF.

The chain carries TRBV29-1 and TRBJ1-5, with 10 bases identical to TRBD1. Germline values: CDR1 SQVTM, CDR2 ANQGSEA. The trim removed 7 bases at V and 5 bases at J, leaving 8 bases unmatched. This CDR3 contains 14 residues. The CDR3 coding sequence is TGCAGCGCGCGGACAGGGGGGCCATATCAGCCCCAGCATTTT. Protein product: CSARTGGPYQPQHF. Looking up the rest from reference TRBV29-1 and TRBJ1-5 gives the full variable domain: SAVISQKPSRDICQRGTSLTIQCQVDSQVTMMFWYRQQPGQSLTLIATANQGSEATYESGFVIDKFPISRPNLTFSTLTVSNMSPEDSSIYLCSARTGGPYQPQHFGDGTRLSIL.

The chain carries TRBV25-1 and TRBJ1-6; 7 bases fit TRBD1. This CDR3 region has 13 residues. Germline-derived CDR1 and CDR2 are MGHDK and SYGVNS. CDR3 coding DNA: TGTGCAGGGGACAGAGGTTCCAATTCACCCCTCCACTTT. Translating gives CAGDRGSNSPLHF.

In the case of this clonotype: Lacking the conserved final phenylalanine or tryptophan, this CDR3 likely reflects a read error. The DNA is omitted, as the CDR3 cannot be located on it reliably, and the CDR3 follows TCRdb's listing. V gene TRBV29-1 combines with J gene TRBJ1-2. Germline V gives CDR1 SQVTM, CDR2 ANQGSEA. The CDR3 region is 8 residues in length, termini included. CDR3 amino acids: CSVRGLGI.

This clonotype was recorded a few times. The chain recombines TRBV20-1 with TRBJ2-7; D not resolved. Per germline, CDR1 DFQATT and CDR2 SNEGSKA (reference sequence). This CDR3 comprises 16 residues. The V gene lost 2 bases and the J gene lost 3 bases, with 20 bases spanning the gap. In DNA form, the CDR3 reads TGCAGTGCTAGAAGAAACTTGGGCGAAACGAGCTACGAGCAGTACTTC. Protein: CSARRNLGETSYEQYF.

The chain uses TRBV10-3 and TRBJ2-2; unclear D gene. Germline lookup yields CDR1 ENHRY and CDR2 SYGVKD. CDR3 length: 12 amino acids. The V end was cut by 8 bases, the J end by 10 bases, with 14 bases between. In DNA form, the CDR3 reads TGTGCCATCGGATCCTATTCCGTGGAGCTGTTTTTT. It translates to CAIGSYSVELFF.

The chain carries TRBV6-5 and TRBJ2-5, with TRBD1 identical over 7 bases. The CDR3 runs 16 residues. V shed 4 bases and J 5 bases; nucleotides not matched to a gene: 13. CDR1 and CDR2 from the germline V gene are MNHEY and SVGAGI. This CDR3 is CASSSFYRGPEETQYF. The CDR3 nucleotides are TGTGCCAGCAGTTCTTTCTACAGGGGCCCCGAGGAGACCCAGTACTTC.

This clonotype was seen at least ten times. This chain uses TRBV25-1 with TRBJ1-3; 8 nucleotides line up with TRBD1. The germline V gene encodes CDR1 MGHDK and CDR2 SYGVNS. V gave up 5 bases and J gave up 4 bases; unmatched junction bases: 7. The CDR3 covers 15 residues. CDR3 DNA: TGTGCCAGCAGTCCCACGACAGGGGTCGGAAACACCATATATTTT. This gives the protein CASSPTTGVGNTIYF.

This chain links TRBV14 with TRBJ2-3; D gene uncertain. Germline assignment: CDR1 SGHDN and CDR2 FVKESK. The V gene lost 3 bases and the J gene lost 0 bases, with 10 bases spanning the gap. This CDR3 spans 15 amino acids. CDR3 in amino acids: CASSHSQKSTDTQYF. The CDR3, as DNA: TGTGCCAGCAGCCATTCACAGAAGAGCACAGATACGCAGTATTTT.